Presented here are 16 T cell receptor beta chains from one specimen sequenced in a study of T cells after posttransplantation cyclophosphamide (dated by TCRdb to the mid-2010s). The library was built by means of the immunoSEQ multiplex PCR assay. The immuneACCESS repertoire file appears here via TCRdb, limited to in-frame rearrangements. These files lack a portion of the clones; in checked studies, under half of the deficit traces to unresolved V genes, and the cause of the others is not known. Within this sample are some 4,300 clones, with approximately 73% of them counted one time only. The ten largest clones add up to 53% of the sample. The control cohort was some 10 patients given myeloablative marrow transplants with methotrexate plus a calcineurin inhibitor, sampled 1 year after transplant. The specimen was PBMCs, collected around 290 days after allogeneic stem cell transplant with calcineurin inhibitor and methotrexate. The origin of the receptors is a female patient aged 50 to 60 who received an allogeneic stem cell transplant from an unrelated donor, was CMV-positive, and had acute and chronic GVHD. Because of the transplant, the T cells may be the graft donor's rather than the patient's own.

With regard to this clone: Germline is not matched at one junction end, which may reflect a read error. CDR3 region: CASSQDFSTGSNTEAFF. CDR3 coding DNA: TGCGCCAGCAGCCAAGATTTTTCAACAGGGTCGAACACTGAAGCTTTCTTT. V gene TRBV5-5 combines with J gene TRBJ1-1, with D possibly being TRBD1 (6 bases). CDR3 length equals 17 residues. Germline V gene lookup returns CDR1 SGHKS and CDR2 YYEKEE (reference sequence).

Only a few counts were recorded for this clone. The rearrangement links TRBV10-2 to TRBJ1-4; D is unresolved. This CDR3 region has 12 residues. Germline-derived CDR1 and CDR2 are WSHSY and SAAADI. Trimming left V 2 bases short and J 6 bases short, with 4 bases between. The CDR3 sequence: CASSEVDEKLFF. The CDR3, as DNA: TGCGCCAGCAGTGAGGTAGATGAAAAACTGTTTTTT.

This rearrangement joins TRBV6-5 to TRBJ1-1; possibly TRBD1 for D (6 bases). The CDR3 is 13 amino acids. Germline V gene sequence: CDR1 MNHEY, CDR2 SVGAGI. V dropped 0 bases and J dropped 4 bases, with 6 bases sitting between them. The CDR3 spells CASSYSRGTEAFF. The CDR3 nucleotides read TGTGCCAGCAGTTACTCCAGGGGCACTGAAGCTTTCTTT.

The chain carries TRBV14 and TRBJ1-5; maybe TRBD1 (5 bases). Per germline, CDR1 SGHDN and CDR2 FVKESK. V was pared by 2 bases and J by 2 bases, with 16 bases between. This CDR3 region has 17 residues. CDR3 bases: TGTGCCAGCAGCCAACCCGGCCTGAAAGGGGGCAATCAGCCCCAGCATTTT. This sequence encodes CASSQPGLKGGNQPQHF.

The rearrangement joins TRBV15 to TRBJ2-2, with a possible D match to TRBD1 (6 bases). The V end lost 0 bases, the J end lost 3 bases, and 17 bases lay between the germline ends. Germline-derived CDR1 and CDR2 are LNHNV and YYDKDF (reference sequence). The CDR3 is 18 residues long. This CDR3 reads CATSRDPAQGRHTGELFF. As DNA, the CDR3 is TGTGCCACCAGCAGAGATCCGGCGCAGGGGCGACACACCGGGGAGCTGTTTTTT.

The V call is TRBV5-5, the J call TRBJ2-1; 8 bases line up with TRBD2. The V gene's germline CDR1 is SGHKS and CDR2 YYEKEE (reference sequence). Losses at the gene ends were 7 bases for V and 10 bases for J; bases not matched to a gene: 10. The CDR3 loop spans 13 amino acids. This CDR3 is CASVAGGIREQFF. Written as DNA, the CDR3 is TGTGCCAGCGTCGCGGGAGGAATTCGAGAGCAGTTCTTC.

The sample holds a few counts of this clone. The chain joins TRBV27 to TRBJ1-1, with 7 bases matching TRBD1. V was clipped by 6 bases and J by 7 bases; unmatched bases: 8. This CDR3 region has 13 residues. Germline V lookup: CDR1 MNHEY, CDR2 SMNVEV (reference sequence). The CDR3 sequence: CASRMTAGGEAFF. The DNA for the CDR3 is TGTGCCAGCAGGATGACGGCAGGGGGTGAAGCTTTCTTT.

The chain employs TRBV15 and TRBJ2-1, with 10 bases aligning to TRBD1. CDR1 is LNHNV, CDR2 YYDKDF, per germline (reference sequence). The CDR3 is 15 amino acids. J gave up 9 bases and V 3 bases, and 8 bases lay outside the gene matches. The CDR3 loop reads CATSREDRGRFEQFF. CDR3 DNA: TGTGCCACCAGCAGGGAGGACAGGGGGAGGTTTGAGCAGTTCTTC. Looking up the rest from reference TRBV15 and TRBJ2-1 gives the full variable domain: DAMVIQNPRYQVTQFGKPVTLSCSQTLNHNVMYWYQQKSSQAPKLLFHYYDKDFNNEADTPDNFQSRRPNTSFCFLDIRSPGLGDTAMYLCATSREDRGRFEQFFGPGTRLTVL.

The rearrangement links TRBV7-8 to TRBJ1-1; no definite D call. The length of the CDR3 is 14 residues. Per the germline V gene, CDR1 is SGHVS and CDR2 is FQNEAQ. Trimming removed 2 bases at V and 0 bases at J, with 7 bases between. The CDR3 protein is CASSLLTLNTEAFF. The CDR3 nucleotides read TGTGCCAGCAGCTTACTCACATTGAACACTGAAGCTTTCTTT.

This clone was found a few times. The chain couples TRBV11-3 to TRBJ1-1; TRBD1 might be the D (6 bases). The CDR3 spans 14 residues. CDR1 and CDR2 (germline): SGHNT, YENEEA. The ends were cut back, 5 bases at V and 4 bases at J, with 14 bases in the middle. Here the CDR3 DNA reads TGTGCCAGCAGCCGCACAGGGATGACCACTGAAGCTTTCTTT. As protein: CASSRTGMTTEAFF.

The V gene is TRBV10-3, the J gene TRBJ1-5, with D possibly matching TRBD1 (6 bases). Germline loops: CDR1 ENHRY, CDR2 SYGVKD. Between the trimmed V and J ends, which lost 5 bases and 0 bases, there was a span of 26 bases. The CDR3 has 20 amino acids. The DNA of the CDR3 is TGTGCCATCAGTCCCGGGACATTCTCCGGGTCCAGCAATAGCAATCAGCCCCAGCATTTT. Translating gives CAISPGTFSGSSNSNQPQHF.

The chain employs TRBV9 and TRBJ2-3; tentatively, D is TRBD2 (5 bases). The CDR3 sequence is 17 residues long. The ends were cut back, 0 bases at V and 0 bases at J, with 14 bases in the middle. Germline CDR1 is SGDLS and CDR2 is YYNGEE. CDR3 loop: CASSVEQAVASTDTQYF. As DNA, the CDR3 is TGTGCCAGCAGCGTAGAGCAAGCGGTTGCAAGCACAGATACGCAGTATTTT.

V and J are TRBV28 and TRBJ1-5; TRBD1 agrees at 7 bases. Germline V gives CDR1 MDHEN, CDR2 SYDVKM. V gave up 0 bases and J gave up 0 bases; unmatched junction bases: 2. The CDR3 covers 16 residues. CDR3 sequence reads: CASSLWGQSSNQPQHF. The DNA of the CDR3 is TGTGCCAGCAGTTTATGGGGACAGAGTAGCAATCAGCCCCAGCATTTT.

This sequence joins TRBV19 and TRBJ2-2; a weak D match, TRBD2 (6 bases). With 3 bases removed from V and 4 bases from J, the gap between germline ends came to 15 bases. The germline CDR1 and CDR2 sequences are LNHDA and SQIVND (reference sequence). The CDR3 length is 16 residues. The DNA of the CDR3 is TGTGCCAGTAGTATTCTTGCGGGGAGGAGCACCGGGGAGCTGTTTTTT. It is translated as CASSILAGRSTGELFF.

The chain carries TRBV27 and TRBJ1-1, with 9 bases matching TRBD1. The CDR3 extends over 17 amino acids. Germline lookup yields CDR1 MNHEY and CDR2 SMNVEV (reference sequence). Trimming removed 5 bases from V and 1 base from J; junction bases left unmatched: 11. The CDR3 DNA is TGTGCCAGCAGTCTAGACTACAGGGGGCAGGGGAACACTGAAGCTTTCTTT. Translation gives CASSLDYRGQGNTEAFF.

There are a few counts of this clone. DNA of the CDR3: TGTGCCAGCAGCGTAGACGCAGGGTGGGGCTATGGCTACACCTTC. Its protein product is CASSVDAGWGYGYTF. The gene calls are TRBV9 and TRBJ1-2; maybe TRBD1 (5 bases). Germline CDR1 reads SGDLS; CDR2 reads YYNGEE. The CDR3 loop spans 15 amino acids. The germline V and J ends were trimmed by 0 bases and 4 bases, with 13 bases remaining between them.